The clone carrying this T cell receptor beta chain showed up just once. Method: immunoSEQ multiplex PCR; TCRdb's copy keeps in-frame clones and lacks some. The sample records about 130,000 clones, around 82% being singletons. V lost 1 base to trimming and J lost 5 bases; unmatched junction nucleotides: 9. This CDR3 is 16 amino acids long. Germline V gene lookup returns CDR1 SGHVS and CDR2 FNYEAQ. This sample is drawn from a study of blood T cell repertoires in COVID-19. This rearrangement joins TRBV7-6 to TRBJ2-3, with 7 bases identical to TRBD2. Material: peripheral blood. This receptor was taken from a woman in her 30s who had recovered from COVID-19. CDR3 bases: TGTGCCAGCAGCTTAGTGGGGGGGAACTTGGGAGATACGCAGTATTTT. Encoded protein: CASSLVGGNLGDTQYF. The whole variable domain, remainder taken from reference TRBV7-6 and TRBJ2-3, is GAGVSQSPRYKVTKRGQDVALRCDPISGHVSLYWYRQALGQGPEFLTYFNYEAQQDKSGLPNDRFSAERPEGSISTLTIQRTEQRDSAMYRCASSLVGGNLGDTQYFGPGTRLTVL.